This TCR beta chain originates from a study of T cell repertoires in cytomegalovirus infection. Overall study: Through public TCR beta signatures, both CMV infection and matching HLA type were indicated.

This clonotype has just a few counts. Its antigen is currently unknown. MiXCR, applied by TCRdb to the reads, yields one record per CDR3 protein. The data contain 80,000 to 130,000 distinct CDR3 sequences, roughly a quarter of them seen just once; the ten biggest clones take up roughly two fifths. The study's findings and limits: HLA-C-restricted CMV clonotypes gave the most frequent clonotype in two of eight donors.

Per the germline V gene, CDR1 is MNHEY and CDR2 is SVGAGI. V shed 5 bases and J shed 3 bases, with 17 bases lying between them. This CDR3 is built from 15 residues. The TCR comes from a human donor in good health (CMV status not recorded). Some clones in this sample may be carry-over from other donors' samples. The sequencing sample was made of CD8+ T cells from PBMCs. V usage is TRBV6-5 and J usage is TRBJ2-7; D is perhaps TRBD1 (6 bases). CDR3 loop: CASSHTGTSNYEQYF. The CDR3 bases are TGTGCCAGCAGTCATACTGGGACATCTAACTACGAGCAGTACTTC.